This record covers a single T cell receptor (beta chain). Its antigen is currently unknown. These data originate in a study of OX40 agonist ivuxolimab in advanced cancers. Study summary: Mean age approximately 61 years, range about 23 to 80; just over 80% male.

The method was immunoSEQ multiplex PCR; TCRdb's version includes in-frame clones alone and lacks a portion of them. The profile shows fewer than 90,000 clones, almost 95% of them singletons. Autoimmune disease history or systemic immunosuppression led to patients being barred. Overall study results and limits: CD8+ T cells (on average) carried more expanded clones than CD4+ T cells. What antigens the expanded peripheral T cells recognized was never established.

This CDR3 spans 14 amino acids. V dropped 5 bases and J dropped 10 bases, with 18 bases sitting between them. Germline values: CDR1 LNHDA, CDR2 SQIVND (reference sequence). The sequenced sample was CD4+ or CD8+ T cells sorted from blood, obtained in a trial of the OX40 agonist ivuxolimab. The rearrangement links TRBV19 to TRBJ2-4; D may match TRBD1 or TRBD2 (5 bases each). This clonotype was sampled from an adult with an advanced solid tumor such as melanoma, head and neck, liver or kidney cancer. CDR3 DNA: TGTGCCAGTAGTTCCACCGCCGGGGCTCTTATTCAGTACTTC. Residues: CASSSTAGALIQYF.